Listed here are 3 T cell receptor beta chains from one sample, sequenced in a study of T cells after yellow fever vaccination. In TCRdb, the 5' RACE reads were re-called with MiXCR into one record per CDR3 protein. In the table there are over 300,000 distinct CDR3 sequences, about 4% of which are singletons. The specimen comprised PBMCs, sampled 5 days after the yellow fever booster vaccination. These receptors were obtained from a man between 18 and 35 years old who received the YFV17D yellow fever vaccine.

The chain is built from TRBV20-1 and TRBJ1-5; D is unresolved. Germline CDR1 DFQATT, CDR2 SNEGSKA (reference sequence). Trimming took 0 bases from V and 2 from J, leaving 8 bases between them. This CDR3 region has 14 residues. CDR3 DNA sequence: TGCAGTGCTAGAGATAGTCGGGGCAATCAGCCCCAGCATTTT. Its protein is CSARDSRGNQPQHF.

The chain is built from TRBV28 and TRBJ1-1; D is perhaps TRBD1 (5 bases). Germline V gene sequence: CDR1 MDHEN, CDR2 SYDVKM. The CDR3 covers 12 residues. V was shortened by 8 bases and J by 3 bases, with 10 bases between the two germline ends. The CDR3 nucleotides are TGTGCCAGCCTCGGGGGGTACACTGAAGCTTTCTTT. The encoded protein is CASLGGYTEAFF.

This clonotype came up a few times. The chain joins TRBV30 to TRBJ1-4, with D hard to call. This CDR3 is 14 amino acids long. Trimming shortened V by 1 base and J by 2 bases, and 8 bases separated the two germline ends. Germline V gene sequence: CDR1 GTSNPN, CDR2 SVGIG (reference sequence). CDR3 in amino acids: CAWSGTETNEKLFF. The CDR3 coding sequence is TGTGCCTGGAGTGGGACCGAGACTAATGAAAAACTGTTTTTT.